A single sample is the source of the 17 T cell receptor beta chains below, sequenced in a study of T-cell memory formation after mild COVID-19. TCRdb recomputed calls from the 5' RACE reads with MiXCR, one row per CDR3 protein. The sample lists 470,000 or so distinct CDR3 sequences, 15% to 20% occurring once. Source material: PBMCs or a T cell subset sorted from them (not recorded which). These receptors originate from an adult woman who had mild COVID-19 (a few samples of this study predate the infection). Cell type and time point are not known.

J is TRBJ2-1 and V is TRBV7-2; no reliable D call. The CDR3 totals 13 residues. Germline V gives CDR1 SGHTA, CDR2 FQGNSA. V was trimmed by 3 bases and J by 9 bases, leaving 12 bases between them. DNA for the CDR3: TGTGCCAGCAGCTTCAGGATAGCCATTGAGCAGTTCTTC. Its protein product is CASSFRIAIEQFF. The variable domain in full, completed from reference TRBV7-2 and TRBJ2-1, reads GAGVSQSPSNKVTEKGKDVELRCDPISGHTALYWYRQSLGQGLEFLIYFQGNSAPDKSGLPSDRFSAERTGGSVSTLTIQRTQQEDSAVYLCASSFRIAIEQFFGPGTRLTVL.

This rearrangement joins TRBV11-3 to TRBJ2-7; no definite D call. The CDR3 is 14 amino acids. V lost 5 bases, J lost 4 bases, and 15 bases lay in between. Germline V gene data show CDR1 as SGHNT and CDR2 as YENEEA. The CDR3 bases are TGTGCCAGCAGCCTACGGTCCAGCGTATACGAGCAGTACTTC. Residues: CASSLRSSVYEQYF.

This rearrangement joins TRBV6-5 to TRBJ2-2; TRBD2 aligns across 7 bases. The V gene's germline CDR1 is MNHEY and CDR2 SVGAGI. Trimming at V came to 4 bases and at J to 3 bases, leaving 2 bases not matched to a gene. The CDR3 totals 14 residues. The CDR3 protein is CASSWEGHTGELFF. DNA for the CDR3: TGTGCCAGCAGTTGGGAGGGACACACCGGGGAGCTGTTTTTT.

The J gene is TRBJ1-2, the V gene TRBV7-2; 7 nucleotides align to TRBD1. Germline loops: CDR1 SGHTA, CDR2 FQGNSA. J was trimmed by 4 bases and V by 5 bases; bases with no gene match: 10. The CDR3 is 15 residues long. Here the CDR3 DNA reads TGTGCCAGCAGCGCTGGACAGGTGTCGGTCTATGGCTACACCTTC. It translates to CASSAGQVSVYGYTF. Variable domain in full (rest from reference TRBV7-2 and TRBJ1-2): GAGVSQSPSNKVTEKGKDVELRCDPISGHTALYWYRQSLGQGLEFLIYFQGNSAPDKSGLPSDRFSAERTGGSVSTLTIQRTQQEDSAVYLCASSAGQVSVYGYTFGSGTRLTVV.

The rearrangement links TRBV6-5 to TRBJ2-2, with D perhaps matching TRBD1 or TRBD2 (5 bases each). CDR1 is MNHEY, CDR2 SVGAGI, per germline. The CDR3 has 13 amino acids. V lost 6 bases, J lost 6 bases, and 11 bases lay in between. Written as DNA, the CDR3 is TGTGCCAGCAGGAGAGGGACGGCCGGGGAGCTGTTTTTT. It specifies CASRRGTAGELFF.

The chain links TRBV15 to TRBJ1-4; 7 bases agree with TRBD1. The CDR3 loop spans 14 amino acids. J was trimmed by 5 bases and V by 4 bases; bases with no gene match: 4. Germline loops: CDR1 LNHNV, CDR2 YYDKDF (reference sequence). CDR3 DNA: TGTGCCACCAGCACCAGGACAGGCAATGAAAAACTGTTTTTT. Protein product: CATSTRTGNEKLFF.

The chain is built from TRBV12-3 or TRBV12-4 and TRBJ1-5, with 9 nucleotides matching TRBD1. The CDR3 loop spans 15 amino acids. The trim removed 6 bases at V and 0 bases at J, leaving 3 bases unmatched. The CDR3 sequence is CASRGQGTSNQPQHF. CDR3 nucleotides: TGTGCCAGCAGAGGACAGGGGACTAGCAATCAGCCCCAGCATTTT.

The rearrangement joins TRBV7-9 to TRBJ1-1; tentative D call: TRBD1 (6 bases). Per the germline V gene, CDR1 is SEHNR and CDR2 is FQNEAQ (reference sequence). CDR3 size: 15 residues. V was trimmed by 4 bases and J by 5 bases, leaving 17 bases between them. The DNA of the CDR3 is TGTGCCAGCAGCTCCCGTGGCAGGGGAGGGACTGAAGCTTTCTTT. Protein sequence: CASSSRGRGGTEAFF.

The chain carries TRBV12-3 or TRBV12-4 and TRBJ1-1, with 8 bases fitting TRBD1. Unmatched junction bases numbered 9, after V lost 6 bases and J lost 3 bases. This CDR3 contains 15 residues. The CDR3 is CASSFTGGLDTEAFF. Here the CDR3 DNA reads TGTGCCAGCAGCTTCACAGGGGGTTTGGACACTGAAGCTTTCTTT.

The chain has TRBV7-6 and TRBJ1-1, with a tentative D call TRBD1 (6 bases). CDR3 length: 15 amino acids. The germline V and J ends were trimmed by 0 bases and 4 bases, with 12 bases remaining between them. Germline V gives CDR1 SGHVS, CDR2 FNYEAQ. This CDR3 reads CASSLAGEGVTEAFF. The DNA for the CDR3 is TGTGCCAGCAGCTTAGCGGGCGAGGGGGTCACTGAAGCTTTCTTT.

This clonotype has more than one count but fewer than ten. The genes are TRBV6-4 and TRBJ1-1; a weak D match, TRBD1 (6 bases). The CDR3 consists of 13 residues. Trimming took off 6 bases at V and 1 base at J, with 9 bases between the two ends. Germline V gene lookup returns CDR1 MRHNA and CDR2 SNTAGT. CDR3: CASRIQGNTEAFF. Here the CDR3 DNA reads TGTGCCAGCAGGATACAGGGGAACACTGAAGCTTTCTTT.

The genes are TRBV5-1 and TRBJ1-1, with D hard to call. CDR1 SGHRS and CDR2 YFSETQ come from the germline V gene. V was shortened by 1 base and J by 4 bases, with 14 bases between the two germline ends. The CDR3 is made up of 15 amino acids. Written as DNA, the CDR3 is TGCGCCAGCAGCTTGATGCGCTTACGGGGCACTGAAGCTTTCTTT. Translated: CASSLMRLRGTEAFF.

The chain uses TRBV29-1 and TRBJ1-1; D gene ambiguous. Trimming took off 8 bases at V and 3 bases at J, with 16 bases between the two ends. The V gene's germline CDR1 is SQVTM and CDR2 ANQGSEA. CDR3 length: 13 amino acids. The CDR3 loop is CSSKKGPYTEAFF. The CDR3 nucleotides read TGCAGCTCCAAAAAGGGTCCGTACACTGAAGCTTTCTTT. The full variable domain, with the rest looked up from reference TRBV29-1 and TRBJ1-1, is SAVISQKPSRDICQRGTSLTIQCQVDSQVTMMFWYRQQPGQSLTLIATANQGSEATYESGFVIDKFPISRPNLTFSTLTVSNMSPEDSSIYLCSSKKGPYTEAFFGQGTRLTVV.

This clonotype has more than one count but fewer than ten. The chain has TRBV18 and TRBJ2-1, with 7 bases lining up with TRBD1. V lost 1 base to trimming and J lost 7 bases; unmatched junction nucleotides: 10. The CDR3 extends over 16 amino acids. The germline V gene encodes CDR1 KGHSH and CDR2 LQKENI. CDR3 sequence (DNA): TGTGCCAGCTCACCACGACAGGGAGTGACGGTTAATGAGCAGTTCTTC. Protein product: CASSPRQGVTVNEQFF.

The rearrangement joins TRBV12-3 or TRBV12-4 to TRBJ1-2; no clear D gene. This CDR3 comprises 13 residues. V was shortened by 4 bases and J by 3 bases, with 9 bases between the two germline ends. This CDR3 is CASSSAPDYGYTF. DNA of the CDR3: TGTGCCAGCAGTTCGGCCCCAGACTATGGCTACACCTTC.

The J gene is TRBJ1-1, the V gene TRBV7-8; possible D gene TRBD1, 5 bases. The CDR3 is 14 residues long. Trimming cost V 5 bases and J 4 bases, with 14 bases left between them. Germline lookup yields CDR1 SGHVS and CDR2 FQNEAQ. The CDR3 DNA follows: TGTGCCAGCAGCATAAAAGGGGAACTCACTGAAGCTTTCTTT. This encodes CASSIKGELTEAFF.

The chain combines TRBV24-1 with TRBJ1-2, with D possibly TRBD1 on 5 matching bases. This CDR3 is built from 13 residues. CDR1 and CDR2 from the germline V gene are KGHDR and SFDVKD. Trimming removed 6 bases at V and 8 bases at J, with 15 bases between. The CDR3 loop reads CATSNGDWVGYTF. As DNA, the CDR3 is TGTGCCACCAGTAATGGGGACTGGGTAGGCTACACCTTC.